These 11 T cell receptor beta chains were sequenced from one sample in a study of blood T cell repertoires in COVID-19. Data came from immunoSEQ multiplex PCR; TCRdb stores just in-frame clones and leaves some out. This table has around 75,000 clones, 88% appearing once. Source material: peripheral blood. Receptor source: a human donor in a cohort sampled during active COVID-19.

V usage is TRBV6-6 and J usage is TRBJ1-5; 8 nucleotides match TRBD1. This CDR3 is built from 13 residues. With 2 bases clipped from V and 15 bases from J, the junction kept 9 bases outside the gene matches. Germline CDR1 and CDR2: MNHNY and SVGAGI (reference sequence). The CDR3 here is CASSYNRQGPTHF. The CDR3 DNA reads as TGTGCCAGCAGTTACAACCGACAGGGGCCCACGCATTTT.

V gene TRBV7-3 combines with J gene TRBJ2-3, with 12 bases aligning to TRBD2. V was clipped by 4 bases and J by 5 bases; unmatched bases: 7. The CDR3 spans 16 residues. Germline-derived CDR1 and CDR2 are SGHTA and FQGTGA. The CDR3 reads CASSSRLAGAGDTQYF. The CDR3 DNA follows: TGTGCCAGCAGCTCCCGACTAGCGGGAGCGGGAGATACGCAGTATTTT.

The chain couples TRBV20-1 to TRBJ2-3; 12 bases are a match to TRBD2. V was clipped by 3 bases and J by 7 bases; unmatched bases: 11. CDR3 length: 16 amino acids. The germline CDR1 and CDR2 sequences are DFQATT and SNEGSKA (reference sequence). DNA for the CDR3: TGCAGTGCTAGTCCCGGACTAGCGGGGACGTCGAATACGCAGTATTTT. It translates to CSASPGLAGTSNTQYF.

This clone was detected once. The chain recombines TRBV29-1 with TRBJ2-3; 16 bases line up with TRBD2. Germline-derived CDR1 and CDR2 are SQVTM and ANQGSEA. This CDR3 comprises 15 residues. The V and J ends lost 6 bases and 4 bases, in that order; junction bases with no gene match: 4. The CDR3 spells CSVPGTSGRADTQYF. The CDR3 nucleotides are TGCAGCGTCCCCGGGACTAGCGGGAGGGCAGATACGCAGTATTTT.

The V gene is TRBV25-1, the J gene TRBJ2-1; 8 bases are shared with TRBD2. The CDR3 is 14 amino acids. With 5 bases clipped from V and 8 bases from J, the junction kept 8 bases outside the gene matches. CDR1 and CDR2 (germline): MGHDK, SYGVNS. CDR3 coding DNA: TGTGCCAGCAGTCCCACCGGGAGGGCCGATGAGCAGTTCTTC. Its protein product is CASSPTGRADEQFF.

The J gene is TRBJ2-7, the V gene TRBV6-4; 11 bases map to TRBD2. Germline V gene lookup returns CDR1 MRHNA and CDR2 SNTAGT. This CDR3 is 18 amino acids long. V shed 1 base and J 0 bases; nucleotides not matched to a gene: 8. The CDR3 coding sequence is TGTGCCAGCAGTGACTGTACTAGCGGGAGAACCCACTCCTACGAGCAGTACGTC. Amino acid sequence: CASSDCTSGRTHSYEQYV.

The chain couples TRBV25-1 to TRBJ1-4, with a tentative D call TRBD1 (6 bases). Germline loops: CDR1 MGHDK, CDR2 SYGVNS. Trimming took off 3 bases at V and 4 bases at J, with 9 bases between the two ends. This CDR3 is 14 amino acids long. CDR3 nucleotides: TGTGCCAGCAGTGATTCGGACAGTAATGAAAAACTGTTTTTT. Its protein is CASSDSDSNEKLFF.

The rearrangement uses TRBV10-1 and TRBJ2-2; 10 bases map to TRBD1. The CDR3 spans 15 residues. CDR1 is WNHNN and CDR2 is SYGVQD in the germline V gene (reference sequence). After removal of 0 bases from V and 6 bases from J, the junction contained 1 base not matched to a gene. The CDR3 loop reads CASSESGTGAGELFF. The CDR3 DNA reads TGCGCCAGCAGTGAGTCCGGGACAGGGGCCGGGGAGCTGTTTTTT.

The chain uses TRBV19 and TRBJ2-3, with a tentative D call TRBD2 (6 bases). Germline-derived CDR1 and CDR2 are LNHDA and SQIVND (reference sequence). The CDR3 has 17 amino acids. V lost 0 bases, J lost 3 bases, and 16 bases lay in between. CDR3 amino acids: CASSIDPGEAGTDTQYF. The CDR3 nucleotides are TGTGCCAGTAGTATAGATCCGGGGGAGGCCGGTACAGATACGCAGTATTTT.

This clone was counted between two and nine times. The chain carries TRBV6-2 or TRBV6-3 and TRBJ2-7; D possibly corresponds to TRBD2 (6 bases). Germline-derived CDR1 and CDR2 are MNHEY and SVGEGT. This CDR3 is built from 13 residues. V dropped 4 bases and J dropped 2 bases, with 9 bases sitting between them. As DNA, the CDR3 is TGTGCCAGCAGTTTAGCGGAGACCTACGAGCAGTACTTC. Translation: CASSLAETYEQYF.

This clone was picked up a small number of times. This rearrangement joins TRBV19 to TRBJ1-5; tentative D call: TRBD1 (6 bases). Trimming took 6 bases from V and 0 from J, leaving 21 bases between them. The V gene's germline CDR1 is LNHDA and CDR2 SQIVND (reference sequence). This CDR3 contains 18 residues. The CDR3: CASRPPGHLGYSNQPQHF. The CDR3 DNA is TGTGCCAGTAGACCACCGGGACATCTAGGATATAGCAATCAGCCCCAGCATTTT. Full variable domain (missing parts from reference TRBV19 and TRBJ1-5): DGGITQSPKYLFRKEGQNVTLSCEQNLNHDAMYWYRQDPGQGLRLIYYSQIVNDFQKGDIAEGYSVSREKKESFPLTVTSAQKNPTAFYLCASRPPGHLGYSNQPQHFGDGTRLSIL.